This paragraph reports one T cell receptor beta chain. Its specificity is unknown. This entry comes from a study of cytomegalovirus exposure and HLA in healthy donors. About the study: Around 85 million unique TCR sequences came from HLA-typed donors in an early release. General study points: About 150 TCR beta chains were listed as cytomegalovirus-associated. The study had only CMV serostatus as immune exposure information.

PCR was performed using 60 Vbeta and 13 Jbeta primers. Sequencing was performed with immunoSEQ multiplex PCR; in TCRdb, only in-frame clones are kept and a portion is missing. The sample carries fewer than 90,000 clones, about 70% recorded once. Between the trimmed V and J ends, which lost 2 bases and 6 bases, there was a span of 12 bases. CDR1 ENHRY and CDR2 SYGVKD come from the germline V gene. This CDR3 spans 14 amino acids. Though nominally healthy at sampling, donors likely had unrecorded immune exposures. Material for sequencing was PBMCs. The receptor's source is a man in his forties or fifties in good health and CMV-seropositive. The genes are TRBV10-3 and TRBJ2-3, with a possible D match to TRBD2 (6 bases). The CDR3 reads CAISEGGLSDTQYF. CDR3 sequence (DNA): TGTGCCATCAGTGAGGGGGGACTTTCGGATACGCAGTATTTT.